This T cell receptor beta chain was observed in a study of shared clonotypes between healthy human individuals. The naive CD8 population came from CD45RO-negative cells selected for CCR7, without terminally differentiated effector memory CD45RA+ cells. Recent vaccinations or acute infections were absent in the healthy HIV-negative adult donors. This clone has just one count. Its specificity is not known. Study-wide results and limits: Generation probabilities of non-shared clonotypes were lower (relative to those shared by all four donors).

Several immunoSEQ plates held equal portions of the genomic DNA taken from each subset. Under the authors' procedure: ImmunoSEQ only sent back junction sequences with no quality scores, so filtering was done differently. Sequencing used immunoSEQ multiplex PCR; TCRdb keeps in-frame clones, though not all of them. From that table come the V and J calls and clone size; the DNA was used to work out D and trimming. The sample lists 2 million to 2.5 million clones; about 92% were seen once. From germline, CDR1 is SEHNR and CDR2 FQNEAQ (reference sequence). CDR3 length: 15 amino acids. Trimming cost V 5 bases and J 4 bases; bases outside gene matches: 3.

The material sequenced was naive CD8+ T cells from PBMCs. The rearrangement joins TRBV7-9 to TRBJ2-1, with TRBD2 matching over 12 bases. This clonotype was sampled from a man younger than 30 in good health. Some clones in this sample may be carry-over from other donors' samples. In DNA form, the CDR3 reads TGTGCCAGCAGCCTACTAGCGGGAGGTTACAATGAGCAGTTCTTC. Protein product: CASSLLAGGYNEQFF. Full variable domain (missing parts from reference TRBV7-9 and TRBJ2-1): DTGVSQNPRHKITKRGQNVTFRCDPISEHNRLYWYRQTLGQGPEFLTYFQNEAQLEKSRLLSDRFSAERPKGSFSTLEIQRTEQGDSAMYLCASSLLAGGYNEQFFGPGTRLTVL.